Below are 25 T cell receptor beta chains sequenced from a single sample in a study of regulatory T cells in long-lasting Graves disease. Time point reported: newly diagnosed GD, antithyroid drugs for less than 3 months. RNA extracted from PBMCs served as the sequencing template. Construction of the TCR beta libraries employed iRepertoire HTBI primers in conjunction with Arm-PCR of CDR3 regions. TCRdb re-analysed the multiplex PCR reads in MiXCR, keeping a single row per CDR3 protein. The sample records 300,000 to 400,000 distinct CDR3 sequences, 15% to 19% being singletons. Sequenced here: peripheral blood mononuclear cells (PBMCs), sampled at new diagnosis, from a patient treated with antithyroid drugs. Every receptor here comes from a female donor with Graves disease.

This clonotype came up a few times. The chain is built from TRBV28 and TRBJ2-6; 12 bases align to TRBD2. Unmatched junction bases numbered 12, after V lost 2 bases and J lost 1 base. The CDR3 has 21 amino acids. In germline, CDR1 is MDHEN, CDR2 SYDVKM. In nucleotides, the CDR3 is TGTGCCAGCAGTTTAGTCCTAGCGGGAGGGTTTATTCCATCTGGGGCCAACGTCCTGACTTTC. The encoded protein is CASSLVLAGGFIPSGANVLTF. Supplemented by reference TRBV28 and TRBJ2-6, the full variable domain reads DVKVTQSSRYLVKRTGEKVFLECVQDMDHENMFWYRQDPGLGLRLIYFSYDVKMKEKGDIPEGYSVSREKKERFSLILESASTNQTSMYLCASSLVLAGGFIPSGANVLTFGAGSRLTVL.

This clonotype was counted a few times. V and J are TRBV9 and TRBJ1-2; D possibly corresponds to TRBD1 (6 bases). Trimming removed 2 bases from V and 5 bases from J, with 13 bases in between. The CDR3 has 14 amino acids. The germline gives CDR1 SGDLS, CDR2 YYNGEE. As DNA, the CDR3 is TGTGCCAGCAGCGTCTCTGGGACACCTTATGGCTACACCTTC. Translation: CASSVSGTPYGYTF.

This clonotype has at least ten counts. V usage is TRBV30 and J usage is TRBJ2-7, with 7 bases aligning to TRBD1. The CDR3 is 15 amino acids. CDR1 is GTSNPN, CDR2 SVGIG, per germline (reference sequence). V lost 2 bases and J lost 5; bases outside the gene matches: 12. The CDR3 here is CAWSLLNRGEDEQYF. For the CDR3, the DNA is TGTGCCTGGAGTCTCCTAAACAGGGGAGAGGACGAGCAGTACTTC.

The chain is built from TRBV4-1 and TRBJ2-4; D not resolved. V dropped 1 base and J dropped 3 bases, with 7 bases sitting between them. Looked up from germline, CDR1 is MGHRA and CDR2 is YSYEKL. This CDR3 spans 14 amino acids. CDR3 amino acids: CASSQVSYKNIQYF. The DNA of the CDR3 is TGCGCCAGCAGCCAAGTTTCCTACAAAAACATTCAGTACTTC.

CDR3 loop: CASGDLAHEQFF. CDR3 in DNA: TGTGCCAGCGGCGATCTCGCGCATGAGCAGTTCTTC. The chain recombines TRBV5-6 with TRBJ2-1; unclear D gene. The CDR3 totals 12 residues. With 7 bases removed from V and 8 bases from J, the gap between germline ends came to 13 bases. Germline V lookup: CDR1 SGHDT, CDR2 YYEEEE.

This clonotype has at least ten counts. The chain employs TRBV27 and TRBJ1-2; no clear D. The CDR3 sequence is 15 residues long. V was cut by 2 bases and J by 4 bases, with 14 bases left in between. Germline CDR1 MNHEY, CDR2 SMNVEV (reference sequence). CDR3: CASSLRPGGAYGYTF. In DNA form, the CDR3 reads TGTGCCAGCAGTTTACGTCCCGGAGGCGCCTATGGCTACACCTTC.

This clonotype was counted between two and nine times. The V gene is TRBV9, the J gene TRBJ2-2; the D gene is possibly TRBD1 (6 bases). Germline CDR1 is SGDLS and CDR2 is YYNGEE. This CDR3 has 14 amino acids. The V gene lost 3 bases and the J gene lost 7 bases, with 13 bases spanning the gap. The CDR3 region is CASSAMGADGELFF. CDR3 nucleotides: TGTGCCAGCAGCGCGATGGGGGCGGACGGGGAGCTGTTTTTT. Full variable domain (remainder filled in from reference TRBV9 and TRBJ2-2): DSGVTQTPKHLITATGQRVTLRCSPRSGDLSVYWYQQSLDQGLQFLIQYYNGEERAKGNILERFSAQQFPDLHSELNLSSLELGDSALYFCASSAMGADGELFFGEGSRLTVL.

This clonotype occurred a few times. This rearrangement joins TRBV10-2 to TRBJ2-7, with 12 bases aligning to TRBD2. The CDR3 is 15 amino acids. J gave up 5 bases and V 6 bases, and 8 bases lay outside the gene matches. CDR1 is WSHSY and CDR2 is SAAADI in the germline V gene. This CDR3 reads CASRRLAGDPNEQYF. CDR3 DNA sequence: TGCGCCAGCAGGAGACTAGCGGGAGATCCCAACGAGCAGTACTTC.

This clonotype was observed at least ten times. This chain connects TRBV12-3 or TRBV12-4 to TRBJ2-3; D is unresolved. The CDR3 totals 12 residues. V was cut by 3 bases and J by 6 bases, with 7 bases left in between. CDR3 residues: CASSFPEDTQYF. DNA of the CDR3: TGTGCCAGCAGTTTTCCGGAGGATACGCAGTATTTT.

The J gene is TRBJ2-3, the V gene TRBV10-3, with 7 bases fitting TRBD2. This CDR3 spans 14 amino acids. V gave up 10 bases and J gave up 4 bases; unmatched junction bases: 11. Germline assignment: CDR1 ENHRY and CDR2 SYGVKD. The DNA for the CDR3 is TGTGCCACCTTGTGGGAGGGTTCGGCAGATACGCAGTATTTT. Its translation: CATLWEGSADTQYF.

This clonotype was counted ten times or more. The chain couples TRBV7-9 to TRBJ1-2; TRBD1 is a possible D gene (5 bases). Germline V gene lookup returns CDR1 SEHNR and CDR2 FQNEAQ (reference sequence). CDR3 size: 13 residues. V lost 2 bases to trimming and J lost 8 bases, with 12 bases between them. DNA for the CDR3: TGTGCCAGCAGCTTACTCGGACAATTGGGCTACACCTTC. Translated, it gives CASSLLGQLGYTF.

This clonotype was found many times. This sequence joins TRBV7-3 and TRBJ1-1; D perhaps matches TRBD1 (5 bases). Germline loops: CDR1 SGHTA, CDR2 FQGTGA. Trimming stripped 5 bases from V and 0 bases from J, with 16 bases between. This CDR3 is built from 16 residues. The CDR3 protein is CASSRDRGTMNTEAFF. The CDR3 DNA reads as TGTGCCAGCAGCCGGGATAGGGGAACAATGAACACTGAAGCTTTCTTT.

This clonotype showed up many times. This chain connects TRBV2 to TRBJ1-2; D is unresolved. Germline lookup yields CDR1 SNHLY and CDR2 FYNNEI. This CDR3 comprises 10 residues. CDR3 loop: CGRAKDGYTF. Written as DNA, the CDR3 is TGTGGAAGGGCCAAGGATGGCTACACCTTC.

This clonotype occurred many times. The CDR3 reads CASTPGGGEKLFF. The DNA of the CDR3 is TGTGCCAGCACCCCTGGGGGGGGTGAAAAACTGTTTTTT. The V and J genes are TRBV12-3 or TRBV12-4 and TRBJ1-4, with a possible D match to TRBD1 (5 bases). The CDR3 consists of 13 residues. V gave up 7 bases and J gave up 7 bases, with 13 bases separating them.

This clonotype was detected many times. The chain has TRBV6-2 or TRBV6-3 and TRBJ1-1; D is possibly TRBD1 (6 bases). The CDR3 totals 15 residues. The germline V and J ends were trimmed by 2 bases and 1 base, with 11 bases remaining between them. CDR1 MNHEY and CDR2 SVGEGT come from the germline V gene. CDR3 protein: CASSYGGRANTEAFF. CDR3 in DNA: TGTGCCAGCAGTTACGGGGGCAGGGCGAACACTGAAGCTTTCTTT.

This clonotype was counted many times. This chain joins TRBV7-9 and TRBJ2-5; 8 bases fit TRBD1. V lost 5 bases, J lost 5 bases, and 4 bases stayed unmatched. The germline V gene encodes CDR1 SEHNR and CDR2 FQNEAQ (reference sequence). This CDR3 is 13 amino acids long. In DNA form, the CDR3 reads TGTGCCAGCAGCCCAGGGGGCGCGGAGACCCAGTACTTC. It is translated as CASSPGGAETQYF.

There are a few counts of this clonotype. This chain links TRBV28 with TRBJ2-3; D might be TRBD1 (5 bases). The V gene's germline CDR1 is MDHEN and CDR2 SYDVKM. The CDR3 extends over 11 amino acids. V was clipped by 7 bases and J by 8 bases, with 10 bases between them. CDR3: CASNVRGTQYF. The CDR3 bases are TGTGCCAGCAACGTTAGGGGTACGCAGTATTTT.

Ten or more counts support this clonotype. The rearrangement joins TRBV6-2 or TRBV6-3 to TRBJ2-7; no clear D gene. The V gene's germline CDR1 is MNHEY and CDR2 SVGEGT. The CDR3 is made up of 12 amino acids. Trimming left V 0 bases short and J 7 bases short, with 7 bases between. The CDR3 here is CASSYSVLEQYF. The CDR3 DNA follows: TGTGCCAGCAGTTACTCGGTGTTGGAGCAGTACTTC.

This clonotype was seen many times. The chain joins TRBV20-1 to TRBJ1-1; possible D gene TRBD1, 5 bases. The CDR3 length is 14 residues. The germline V and J ends were trimmed by 3 bases and 4 bases, with 15 bases remaining between them. The germline V gene has CDR1 DFQATT and CDR2 SNEGSKA (reference sequence). The CDR3 region has the DNA TGCAGTGCTAGGGGGGGGTGGGATGGCACTGAAGCTTTCTTT. Its protein product is CSARGGWDGTEAFF.

Note on this clonotype: A much larger clone sits a single nucleotide away, making a read error possible. The chain has TRBV5-1 and TRBJ2-3; D ambiguous. Germline V lookup: CDR1 SGHRS, CDR2 YFSETQ. The CDR3 is 15 amino acids. The CDR3 spells CASSLVQYPTDMQYF. CDR3 coding DNA: TGCGCCAGCAGCTTGGTCCAGTATCCCACAGATATGCAGTATTTT.

This clonotype was observed at least ten times. V usage is TRBV5-5 and J usage is TRBJ1-4, with TRBD1 as a possible D gene (5 bases). This CDR3 is 15 amino acids long. V lost 2 bases, J lost 8 bases, and 16 bases lay in between. CDR1 SGHKS and CDR2 YYEKEE come from the germline V gene (reference sequence). Here the CDR3 reads CASSFDGRGLEKLFF. The CDR3 DNA is TGTGCCAGCAGCTTCGACGGACGGGGGTTGGAAAAACTGTTTTTT.

This clonotype was detected only a few times. This sequence joins TRBV25-1 and TRBJ1-2; D remains unclear. Germline V gene sequence: CDR1 MGHDK, CDR2 SYGVNS. Trimming removed 5 bases at V and 8 bases at J, with 12 bases between. This CDR3 comprises 12 residues. CDR3 coding DNA: TGTGCCAGCAGTAACTCACGGGAGGGCTACACCTTC. Its translation is CASSNSREGYTF.

Notes on this clonotype: At one end, the junction sequence differs from germline, possibly due to a read error. The rearrangement joins TRBV5-1 to TRBJ1-5, with D maybe TRBD1 (6 bases). Per the germline V gene, CDR1 is SGHRS and CDR2 is YFSETQ. This CDR3 region has 13 residues. CDR3 in DNA: TGCGCCAGCGGCCCGGACAGCAGTCAGCCCCAGCATTTT. It is translated as CASGPDSSQPQHF.

V is TRBV11-2 and J is TRBJ2-7; D possibly corresponds to TRBD2 (6 bases). Trimming removed 5 bases at V and 0 bases at J, with 23 bases between. Per the germline V gene, CDR1 is SGHAT and CDR2 is FQNNGV. The CDR3 is made up of 18 amino acids. CDR3: CASSLIAFAGLSSYEQYF. The DNA for the CDR3 is TGTGCCAGCAGCCTAATAGCCTTCGCGGGGCTAAGCTCCTACGAGCAGTACTTC.

This clonotype was seen only once. This may be a read error: a much more frequent sequence differs by one nucleotide. The chain joins TRBV4-1 to TRBJ1-5; D is uncertain. Germline V gene data show CDR1 as MGHRA and CDR2 as YSYEKL. Trimming shortened V by 5 bases and J by 7 bases, and 9 bases separated the two germline ends. The CDR3 is made up of 12 amino acids. The CDR3 bases are TGCGCCAGCAGCAAAGTTGGGCAGCCCCAGCATTTT. Its protein is CASSKVGQPQHF.